These T cell receptor beta chains were read from a single sample in a study of T cells expressing NK-cell markers. TCRdb re-called the 5' RACE reads and gives one entry per CDR3 protein, without DNA. The ten top clones account for almost 1.5%, within a sample of roughly 450,000 distinct CDR3 sequences. The sample was blood T cells: a sorted CD56 or NKG2C T cell subset, CD4+ or CD8+ T cells, or bulk PBMC T cells (not recorded which). The receptors were gathered from a woman between 50 and 59 years old in good health. Each CDR3 is given with its conserved first and last residue. Each record gives: V gene, J gene, CDR3 protein.

V gene: TRBV29-1; J gene: TRBJ1-1; CDR3 protein: CSVLDRANTEAFF
V gene: TRBV12-3/TRBV12-4; J gene: TRBJ2-3; CDR3 protein: CASSRGTGKTDTQYF
V gene: TRBV19; J gene: TRBJ1-2; CDR3 protein: CASSGGEANYGYTF
V gene: TRBV20-1; J gene: TRBJ1-3; CDR3 protein: CSARSPARPSSGNTIYF
V gene: TRBV5-6; J gene: TRBJ1-4; CDR3 protein: CASSYPGSGEKLFF
V gene: TRBV6-6; J gene: TRBJ2-7; CDR3 protein: CASSYGTSGPSYEQYF
V gene: TRBV3-1; J gene: TRBJ1-1; CDR3 protein: CASSQVKGTEAFF
V gene: TRBV6-1; J gene: TRBJ1-1; CDR3 protein: CASSEIRQGTEAFF
V gene: TRBV20-1; J gene: TRBJ2-5; CDR3 protein: CSAESSGRSETQYF
V gene: TRBV3-1; J gene: TRBJ2-2; CDR3 protein: CASSQGTGVTGELFF
V gene: TRBV5-1; J gene: TRBJ1-3; CDR3 protein: CASSLVLSDTIYF
V gene: TRBV12-3/TRBV12-4; J gene: TRBJ1-3; CDR3 protein: CASSLVGGRNTIYF
V gene: TRBV2; J gene: TRBJ1-2; CDR3 protein: CASRETGISNYGYTF
V gene: TRBV7-8; J gene: TRBJ1-2; CDR3 protein: CASSGRTDGYTF
V gene: TRBV5-1; J gene: TRBJ1-1; CDR3 protein: CASSLTGQTEAFF
V gene: TRBV3-1; J gene: TRBJ2-1; CDR3 protein: CASSQLTSGVYNEQFF